The present T cell receptor beta chain was sequenced within a study of T cell responses to AZD1222 COVID-19 vaccine. Produced via immunoSEQ multiplex PCR; TCRdb's table is partial and in-frame only. The sample gives some 150,000 clones, approximately 86% of which show up once; 6.9% is in the top ten. The CDR3 runs to 12 residues. The germline gives CDR1 MDHEN, CDR2 SYDVKM. Trimming pared 4 bases from V and 6 bases from J, leaving 7 bases between. Overall study results and limits: Repertoire sampling was restricted to post-peak T cell response timepoints. Unmutated regions of variants are reportedly targeted by nearly half of spike-specific TCRs. Spike-specific TCR breadth and depth rose after two AZD1222 doses.

With regard to this clone: What it binds is not known.

The V and J genes are TRBV28 and TRBJ1-3; no definite D call. The TCR sequence derives from an adult who had recovered from COVID-19. Sequencing used peripheral blood, obtained after recovery from COVID-19. DNA of the CDR3: TGTGCCAGCAGTTGGGAGGCAAACACCATATATTTT. Encoded protein: CASSWEANTIYF.